This T cell receptor beta chain was sequenced for a study of blood T cell repertoires in COVID-19. Across the whole study: Sites in the United States, Italy and Spain provided acute and convalescent COVID-19 samples. T cells, B-cell-depleted T cells, or PBMCs provided the cDNA or gDNA that served as material.

Original processing notes: By means of reference gene primer amplification, nucleated cell counts were estimated. The assay was immunoSEQ multiplex PCR, and TCRdb's table has in-frame clones only and misses some. The V and J calls and clone size were taken over from that table, and D and trimming were inferred from the DNA. This sample has tens of thousands of clones, with just under 95% found just once. V was clipped by 5 bases and J by 3 bases; unmatched bases: 1. Germline loops: CDR1 SGHVS, CDR2 FNYEAQ. The CDR3 is 13 amino acids. This chain joins TRBV7-6 and TRBJ1-2, with 9 bases fitting TRBD1. Sequencing was performed on peripheral blood. The TCR originated in a human donor in a cohort sampled during active COVID-19. The CDR3: CASSRDRDYGYTF. CDR3 sequence (DNA): TGTGCCAGCAGCCGGGACAGGGACTATGGCTACACCTTC. Full variable domain (outside the CDR3, taken from reference TRBV7-6 and TRBJ1-2): GAGVSQSPRYKVTKRGQDVALRCDPISGHVSLYWYRQALGQGPEFLTYFNYEAQQDKSGLPNDRFSAERPEGSISTLTIQRTEQRDSAMYRCASSRDRDYGYTFGSGTRLTVV.